This T cell receptor (beta chain) was captured in a study of T cells expressing NK-cell markers. Study summary: Investigators obtained TCR beta repertoires from sorted CD3+CD56+NKG2C+, CD3+CD56+NKG2C- and CD3+CD56-NKG2C+ T cells. One of eight sequenced donors was HCMV-seronegative; the other seven were seropositive. Findings and caveats of the study: In several donors, dominant clonotypes made up about 25-60.1% of CD3+CD56-NKG2C+ cells.

The CDR3 has 16 residues. In germline, CDR1 is SSHAT, CDR2 FNYEAQ (reference sequence). TCRdb re-called the 5' RACE reads and gives one entry per CDR3 protein, without DNA. This sample's table has 300,000 to 450,000 distinct CDR3 sequences. Turning to this clonotype: The antigen is undetermined.

This chain links TRBV7-7 with TRBJ2-2; there is no DNA to check the TCRdb D call of TRBD2. What was sequenced was blood T cells: a sorted CD56 or NKG2C T cell subset, CD4+ or CD8+ T cells, or bulk PBMC T cells (not recorded which). The source of this sequence is a man aged 18 to 69 in good health. CDR3 in amino acids: CASSLSSGRYTGELFF.